One and the same sample provided the 7 T cell receptor beta chains below, sequenced in a study of blood T cell repertoires in COVID-19. Here immunoSEQ multiplex PCR was the method, and the copy in TCRdb shows in-frame clones only, minus some. The table lists hundreds of thousands of clones, about 91% of them singletons. Source material: peripheral blood. These TCRs come from an older man with acute or convalescent COVID-19.

The chain links TRBV3-1 (or the pseudogene TRBV3-2) to TRBJ1-4, with TRBD1 matching over 9 bases. The germline gives CDR1 LGHDT, CDR2 YNNKEL (reference sequence). V trimming: 5 bases; J trimming: 7 bases; junction bases outside the gene matches: 14. The CDR3 sequence is 17 residues long. CDR3 loop: CASSSSILQGAVEKLFF. The CDR3 region has the DNA TGTGCCAGCAGCTCTTCGATATTACAGGGGGCCGTTGAAAAACTGTTTTTT.

The CDR3 DNA follows: TGTGCCAGCAGCTTGAATGTCGAAGCGGGCTCACCCCTCCACTTT. It specifies CASSLNVEAGSPLHF. This chain uses TRBV5-4 with TRBJ1-6; D gene uncertain. CDR3 length: 15 residues. V gave up 1 base and J gave up 10 bases, with 15 bases separating them. Germline values: CDR1 SGHNT, CDR2 YYREEE (reference sequence).

This chain uses TRBV12-3 or TRBV12-4 with TRBJ2-7; 10 bases are shared with TRBD2. V gave up 4 bases and J gave up 6 bases; unmatched junction bases: 3. This CDR3 is 13 amino acids long. The CDR3 sequence is CASSSRLAGEQYF. CDR3 coding DNA: TGTGCCAGCAGTTCCCGACTAGCGGGCGAGCAGTACTTC.

The rearrangement links TRBV3-1 (or the pseudogene TRBV3-2) to TRBJ2-3; 10 nucleotides line up with TRBD2. The CDR3 runs to 17 residues. Germline assignment: CDR1 LGHDT and CDR2 YNNKEL (reference sequence). J lost 1 base, V lost 1 base, and 5 bases had no gene match. CDR3 loop: CASSQGLAGAGTDTQYF. The CDR3, as DNA: TGTGCCAGCAGCCAAGGGCTAGCGGGGGCTGGCACAGATACGCAGTATTTT.

This clone was detected once. The rearrangement links TRBV4-3 to TRBJ1-2; a weak D match, TRBD1 (6 bases). CDR1 is LGHNA, CDR2 YSLEER, per germline. The length of the CDR3 is 15 residues. Trimming removed 0 bases at V and 4 bases at J, with 12 bases between. CDR3 region: CASSQEFQGRYGYTF. CDR3 DNA: TGCGCCAGCAGCCAAGAATTCCAGGGGCGCTATGGCTACACCTTC.

Of note for this clone: The sample contains more than one DNA sequence encoding this CDR3. V and J are TRBV5-1 and TRBJ2-7, with D possibly TRBD1 on 6 matching bases. V was cut by 3 bases and J by 1 base, with 8 bases left in between. Germline V CDR1 and CDR2: SGHRS, YFSETQ. The CDR3 is 13 residues long. This chain's CDR3 is CASSWTVSYEQYF. Here the CDR3 DNA reads TGCGCCAGCAGCTGGACAGTGTCCTACGAGCAGTACTTC. The whole variable domain, filled in from reference TRBV5-1 and TRBJ2-7, reads KAGVTQTPRYLIKTRGQQVTLSCSPISGHRSVSWYQQTPGQGLQFLFEYFSETQRNKGNFPGRFSGRQFSNSRSEMNVSTLELGDSALYLCASSWTVSYEQYFGPGTRLTVT.

This chain links TRBV5-1 with TRBJ2-1; 12 nucleotides align to TRBD2. This CDR3 region has 16 residues. Germline V gene sequence: CDR1 SGHRS, CDR2 YFSETQ. J lost 1 base, V lost 4 bases, and 3 bases had no gene match. DNA for the CDR3: TGCGCCAGCAGCCTAACTAGCGGGGGGTCCTACAATGAGCAGTTCTTC. Translation gives CASSLTSGGSYNEQFF.